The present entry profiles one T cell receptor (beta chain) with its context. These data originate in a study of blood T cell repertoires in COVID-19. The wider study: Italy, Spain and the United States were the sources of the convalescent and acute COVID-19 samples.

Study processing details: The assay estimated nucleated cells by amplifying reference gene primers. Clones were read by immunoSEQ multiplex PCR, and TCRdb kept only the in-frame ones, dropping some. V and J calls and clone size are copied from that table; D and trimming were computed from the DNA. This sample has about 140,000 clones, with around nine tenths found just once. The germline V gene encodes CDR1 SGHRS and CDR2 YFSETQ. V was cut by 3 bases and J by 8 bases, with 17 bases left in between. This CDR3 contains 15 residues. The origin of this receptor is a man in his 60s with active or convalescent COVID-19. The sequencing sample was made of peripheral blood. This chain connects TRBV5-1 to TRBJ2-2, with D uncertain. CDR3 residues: CASSSYLSFTGELFF. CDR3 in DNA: TGCGCCAGCAGCTCCTACCTGAGCTTTACTGGGGAGCTGTTTTTT.